The source of this T cell receptor beta chain is a study of T cell responses to AZD1222 COVID-19 vaccine. Notes on the study in general: Clonal diversity was possibly underestimated, and white British individuals and females predominated among donors. Along spike, vaccine-associated CD4 TCRs were found throughout, with dominance at 160-218 and 743-854.

Using immunoSEQ multiplex PCR, the repertoire was profiled, and TCRdb retains in-frame clones only, with some absent. The data contain roughly 260,000 clones, more than 85% of them seen just once; the ten biggest clones take up around 0.57%. As to this clone: Its target is not known.

The TCR comes from an adult in good health. Sample: peripheral blood, taken on day 0 of AZD1222 vaccination.

This CDR3 reads CASSPRLAGIYEQYF. CDR3 nucleotides: TGTGCCAGCAGCCCCCGACTAGCGGGTATCTACGAGCAGTACTTC. The chain has TRBV11-2 and TRBJ2-7; 10 bases match TRBD2. J was trimmed by 3 bases and V by 5 bases; bases with no gene match: 7. Germline V lookup: CDR1 SGHAT, CDR2 FQNNGV. The CDR3 has 15 residues.